One and the same sample provided the 9 T cell receptor beta chains below, sequenced in a study of control samples from healthy donors and cancer patients. TCRdb's table, derived via immunoSEQ multiplex PCR, lists solely in-frame clones and lacks some. This table has over 150,000 clones, approximately 94% appearing once. The sequencing input was PBMCs. The receptors here all came from a man aged 55-75 years with colorectal cancer.

The rearrangement joins TRBV5-1 to TRBJ2-2; 7 nucleotides line up with TRBD1. Germline CDR1 reads SGHRS; CDR2 reads YFSETQ. The CDR3 sequence is 14 residues long. Trimming cost V 4 bases and J 6 bases; bases outside gene matches: 6. The CDR3 is CASSRGQVPGELFF. The CDR3 DNA is TGCGCCAGCAGCAGAGGACAGGTACCCGGGGAGCTGTTTTTT.

This chain connects TRBV7-9 to TRBJ2-1, with D perhaps TRBD1 (5 bases). Germline-derived CDR1 and CDR2 are SEHNR and FQNEAQ (reference sequence). V lost 1 base and J lost 2, with 15 bases in between. CDR3 length equals 17 residues. In DNA, the CDR3 is TGTGCCAGCAGCTTAGTACCTGACAGTTACACCTACAATGAGCAGTTCTTC. Residues: CASSLVPDSYTYNEQFF. The entire variable domain, with the rest obtained from reference TRBV7-9 and TRBJ2-1, is as follows: DTGVSQNPRHKITKRGQNVTFRCDPISEHNRLYWYRQTLGQGPEFLTYFQNEAQLEKSRLLSDRFSAERPKGSFSTLEIQRTEQGDSAMYLCASSLVPDSYTYNEQFFGPGTRLTVL.

This chain links TRBV19 with TRBJ2-2; D is unclear. Trimming took 5 bases from V and 0 from J, leaving 7 bases between them. This CDR3 is built from 14 residues. The germline V gene has CDR1 LNHDA and CDR2 SQIVND (reference sequence). DNA of the CDR3: TGTGCCAGTAGTCCCGGCGCGAACACCGGGGAGCTGTTTTTT. It translates to CASSPGANTGELFF.

The V call is TRBV27, the J call TRBJ2-7, with D possibly matching TRBD2 (5 bases). Trimming left V 3 bases short and J 2 bases short, with 8 bases between. This CDR3 contains 13 residues. Looked up from germline, CDR1 is MNHEY and CDR2 is SMNVEV (reference sequence). For the CDR3, the DNA is TGTGCCAGCAGTTTCGAGGGCCCCTACGAGCAGTACTTC. It specifies CASSFEGPYEQYF.

The sample holds one count of this clone. The gene calls are TRBV18 and TRBJ2-2; 9 nucleotides match TRBD1. The CDR3 consists of 15 residues. Germline CDR1 KGHSH, CDR2 LQKENI. The J segment lost 5 bases and the V segment lost 5 bases, leaving 6 bases of the junction unmatched. CDR3 region: CASSTGTGSTGELFF. The CDR3 DNA is TGTGCCAGCTCAACGGGGACAGGGTCTACCGGGGAGCTGTTTTTT.

This sequence joins TRBV12-3 or TRBV12-4 and TRBJ2-7; TRBD1 matches 10 bases. This CDR3 spans 12 amino acids. J gave up 6 bases and V 6 bases, and 2 bases lay outside the gene matches. In nucleotides, the CDR3 is TGTGCCAGCAGCCGGGACAGGGGCGAGCAGTACTTC. It codes for CASSRDRGEQYF.

The chain uses TRBV30 and TRBJ1-4; TRBD1 matches 10 bases. The CDR3 loop spans 14 amino acids. V gave up 0 bases and J gave up 8 bases; unmatched junction bases: 3. Germline CDR1 and CDR2: GTSNPN and SVGIG (reference sequence). The CDR3 region is CAWSVTGGREKLFF. The CDR3 DNA follows: TGTGCCTGGAGTGTGACAGGGGGCAGGGAAAAACTGTTTTTT.

The gene calls are TRBV19 and TRBJ2-1; D possibly uses TRBD1 or TRBD2 (5 bases each). Germline CDR1 is LNHDA and CDR2 is SQIVND (reference sequence). The CDR3 is 13 residues long. V was pared by 1 base and J by 8 bases, with 9 bases between. The CDR3 here is CASSIAGDDEQFF. CDR3 sequence (DNA): TGTGCCAGTAGTATAGCCGGGGACGATGAGCAGTTCTTC.

The V call is TRBV6-2 or TRBV6-3, the J call TRBJ2-1, with 11 bases fitting TRBD2. CDR3 size: 15 residues. Unmatched junction bases numbered 5, after V lost 6 bases and J lost 4 bases. Germline values: CDR1 MNHEY, CDR2 SVGEGT. CDR3 loop: CASSLLAGGYNEQFF. CDR3 in DNA: TGTGCCAGCAGCCTTCTAGCGGGGGGTTACAATGAGCAGTTCTTC.